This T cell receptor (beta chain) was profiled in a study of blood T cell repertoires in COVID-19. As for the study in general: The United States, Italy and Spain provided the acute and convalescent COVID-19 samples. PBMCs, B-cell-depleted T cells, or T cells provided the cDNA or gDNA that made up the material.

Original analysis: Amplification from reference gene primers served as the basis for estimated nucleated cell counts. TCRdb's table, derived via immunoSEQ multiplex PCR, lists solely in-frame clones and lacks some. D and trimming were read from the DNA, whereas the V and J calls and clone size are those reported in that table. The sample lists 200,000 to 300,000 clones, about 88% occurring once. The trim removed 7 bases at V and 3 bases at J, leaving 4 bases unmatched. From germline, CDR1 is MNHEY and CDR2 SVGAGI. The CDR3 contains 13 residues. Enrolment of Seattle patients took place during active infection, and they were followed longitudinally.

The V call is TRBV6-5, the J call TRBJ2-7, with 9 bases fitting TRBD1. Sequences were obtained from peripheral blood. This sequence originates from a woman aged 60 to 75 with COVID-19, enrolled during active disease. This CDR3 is CASTGDRDYEQYF. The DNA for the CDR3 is TGTGCCAGCACGGGGGACAGGGACTACGAGCAGTACTTC.